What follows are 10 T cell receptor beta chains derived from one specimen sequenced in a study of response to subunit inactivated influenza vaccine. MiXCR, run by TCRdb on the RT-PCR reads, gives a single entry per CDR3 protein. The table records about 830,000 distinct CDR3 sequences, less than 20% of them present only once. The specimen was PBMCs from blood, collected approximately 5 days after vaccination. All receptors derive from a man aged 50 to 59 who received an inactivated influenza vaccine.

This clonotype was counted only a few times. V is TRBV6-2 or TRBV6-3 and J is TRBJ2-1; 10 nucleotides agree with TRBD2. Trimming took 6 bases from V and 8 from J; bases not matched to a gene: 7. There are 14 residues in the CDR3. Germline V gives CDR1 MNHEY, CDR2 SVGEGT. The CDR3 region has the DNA TGTGCCAGCAGGGCTAGCGGGAGTAGGGATGAGCAGTTCTTC. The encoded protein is CASRASGSRDEQFF.

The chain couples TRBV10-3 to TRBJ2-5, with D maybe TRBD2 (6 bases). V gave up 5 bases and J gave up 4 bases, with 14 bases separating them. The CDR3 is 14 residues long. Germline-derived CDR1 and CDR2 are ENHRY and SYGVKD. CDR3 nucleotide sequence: TGTGCCATCAGTTCCCGGGACTTTGGAGAGACCCAGTACTTC. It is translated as CAISSRDFGETQYF.

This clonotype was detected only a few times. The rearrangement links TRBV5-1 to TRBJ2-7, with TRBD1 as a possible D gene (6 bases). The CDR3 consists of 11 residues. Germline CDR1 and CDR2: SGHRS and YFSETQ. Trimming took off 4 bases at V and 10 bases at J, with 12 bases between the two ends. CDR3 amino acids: CASSGTGIQYF. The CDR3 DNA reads TGCGCCAGCAGCGGCACAGGGATACAGTACTTC.

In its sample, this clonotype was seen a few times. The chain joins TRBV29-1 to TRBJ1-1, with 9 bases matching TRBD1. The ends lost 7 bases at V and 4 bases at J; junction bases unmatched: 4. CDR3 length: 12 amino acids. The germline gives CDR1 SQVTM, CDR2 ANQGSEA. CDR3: CSALTGGTEAFF. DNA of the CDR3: TGCAGCGCTTTGACAGGGGGCACTGAAGCTTTCTTT.

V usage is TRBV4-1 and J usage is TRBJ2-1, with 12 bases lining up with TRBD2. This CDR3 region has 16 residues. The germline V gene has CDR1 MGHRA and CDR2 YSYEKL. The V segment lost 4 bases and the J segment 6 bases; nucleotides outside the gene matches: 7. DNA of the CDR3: TGCGCCAGCAGCCCCCAGACTAGCGGGGGTACCAATGAGCAGTTCTTC. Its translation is CASSPQTSGGTNEQFF.

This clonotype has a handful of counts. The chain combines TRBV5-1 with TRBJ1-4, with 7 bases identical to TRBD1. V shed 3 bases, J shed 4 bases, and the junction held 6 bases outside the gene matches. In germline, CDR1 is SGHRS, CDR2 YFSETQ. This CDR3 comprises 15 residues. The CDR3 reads CASSWVTGFNEKLFF. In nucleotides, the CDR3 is TGCGCCAGCAGCTGGGTGACAGGGTTTAATGAAAAACTGTTTTTT.

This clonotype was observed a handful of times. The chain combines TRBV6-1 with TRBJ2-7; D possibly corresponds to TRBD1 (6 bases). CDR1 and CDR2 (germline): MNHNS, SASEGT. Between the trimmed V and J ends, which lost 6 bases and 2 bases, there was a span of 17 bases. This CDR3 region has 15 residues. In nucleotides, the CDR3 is TGTGCCAGCAGACCGAGGGGGACACGAACCTACGAGCAGTACTTC. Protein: CASRPRGTRTYEQYF.

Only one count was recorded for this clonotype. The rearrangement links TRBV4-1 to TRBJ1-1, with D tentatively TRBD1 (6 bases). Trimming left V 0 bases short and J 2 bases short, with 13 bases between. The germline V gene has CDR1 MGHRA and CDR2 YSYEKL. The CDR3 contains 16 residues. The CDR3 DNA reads TGCGCCAGCAGCCAAGAGTCGAGGGGGGGCAACACTGAAGCTTTCTTT. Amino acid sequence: CASSQESRGGNTEAFF.

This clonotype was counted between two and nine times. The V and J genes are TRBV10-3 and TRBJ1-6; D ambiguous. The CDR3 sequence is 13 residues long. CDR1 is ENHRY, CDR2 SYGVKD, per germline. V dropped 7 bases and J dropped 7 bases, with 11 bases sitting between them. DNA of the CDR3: TGTGCCATCACAACAGCACTGAATTCACCCCTCCACTTT. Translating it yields CAITTALNSPLHF.

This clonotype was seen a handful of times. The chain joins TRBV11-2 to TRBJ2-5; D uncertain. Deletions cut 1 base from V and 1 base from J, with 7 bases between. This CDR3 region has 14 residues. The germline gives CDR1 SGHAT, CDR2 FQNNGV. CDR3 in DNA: TGTGCCAGCAGCTTAGTCGCAGCCCAAGAGACCCAGTACTTC. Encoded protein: CASSLVAAQETQYF.